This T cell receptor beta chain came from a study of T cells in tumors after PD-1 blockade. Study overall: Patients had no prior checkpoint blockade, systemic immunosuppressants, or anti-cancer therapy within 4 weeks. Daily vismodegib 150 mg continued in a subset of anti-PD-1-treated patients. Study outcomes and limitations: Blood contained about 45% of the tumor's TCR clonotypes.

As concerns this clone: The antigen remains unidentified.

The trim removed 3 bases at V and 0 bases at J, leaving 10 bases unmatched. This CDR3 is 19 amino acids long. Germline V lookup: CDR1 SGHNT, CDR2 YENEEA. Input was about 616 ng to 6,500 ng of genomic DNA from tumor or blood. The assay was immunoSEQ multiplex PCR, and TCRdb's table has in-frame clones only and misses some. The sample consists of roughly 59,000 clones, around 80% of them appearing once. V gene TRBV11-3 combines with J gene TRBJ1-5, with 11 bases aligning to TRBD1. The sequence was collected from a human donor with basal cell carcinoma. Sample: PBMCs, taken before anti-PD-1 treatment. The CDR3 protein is CASSFPGQGAQHSNQPQHF. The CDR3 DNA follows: TGTGCCAGCAGCTTTCCCGGACAGGGGGCACAGCATAGCAATCAGCCCCAGCATTTT.